This TCR beta chain was sequenced in a study of response to subunit inactivated influenza vaccine. Trimming took 5 bases from V and 6 from J, leaving 14 bases between them. The germline CDR1 and CDR2 sequences are SGHTA and FQGNSA. This CDR3 has 14 amino acids. TCRdb processed the RT-PCR reads anew with MiXCR; each CDR3 protein has one entry. In the table there are approximately 500,000 distinct CDR3 sequences, roughly 13% of which are singletons. The origin of this receptor is a man aged 50-60 years who received an inactivated influenza vaccine. This specimen consisted of PBMCs from blood, obtained around seven weeks after vaccination. The gene calls are TRBV7-2 and TRBJ1-5; D not certain. The CDR3 DNA is TGTGCCAGCAGCGCCGGACTGCCGACTCAGCCCCAGCATTTT. It specifies CASSAGLPTQPQHF. Combining the CDR3 with reference TRBV7-2 and TRBJ1-5 gives the whole variable domain GAGVSQSPSNKVTEKGKDVELRCDPISGHTALYWYRQSLGQGLEFLIYFQGNSAPDKSGLPSDRFSAERTGGSVSTLTIQRTQQEDSAVYLCASSAGLPTQPQHFGDGTRLSIL.